The 9 T cell receptor beta chains below come from one sample, sequenced in a study of blood T cells in healthy people across ages. For the second PCR, which ran for about 6 to 11 cycles, a sample-barcoded 5' primer and a J-beta primer mix were used. TCRdb processed the 5' RACE reads anew with MiXCR; each CDR3 protein has one entry. The sample carries 550,000 to 600,000 distinct CDR3 sequences, roughly 48% recorded once. Sample: blood. The receptors shown here come from an elderly man in good health.

The chain combines TRBV6-4 with TRBJ2-6; D possibly corresponds to TRBD1 (5 bases). Looked up from germline, CDR1 is MRHNA and CDR2 is SNTAGT. V lost 5 bases, J lost 0 bases, and 17 bases lay in between. This CDR3 contains 18 residues. The DNA of the CDR3 is TGTGCCAGCAGTTCGCAGGGTAGCCAAGGCTCTGGGGCCAACGTCCTGACTTTC. Translating it yields CASSSQGSQGSGANVLTF.

The chain links TRBV7-3 to TRBJ1-1; D gene uncertain. CDR1 is SGHTA, CDR2 FQGTGA, per germline. This CDR3 has 13 amino acids. Trimming pared 5 bases from V and 11 bases from J, leaving 18 bases between. CDR3 nucleotides: TGTGCCAGCAGCCCCGGGCCACAGAACTGCGCTTTCTTT. This codes for CASSPGPQNCAFF. Drawing the rest from reference TRBV7-3 and TRBJ1-1, the complete variable domain is GAGVSQTPSNKVTEKGKYVELRCDPISGHTALYWYRQSLGQGPEFLIYFQGTGAADDSGLPNDRFFAVRPEGSVSTLKIQRTERGDSAVYLCASSPGPQNCAFFGQGTRLTVV.

CDR3 protein: CASSPFRDRRQNEKLFF. In DNA, the CDR3 is TGTGCCAGCAGCCCATTCCGGGACAGGCGACAAAATGAAAAACTGTTTTTT. The chain recombines TRBV6-1 with TRBJ1-4, with 8 bases identical to TRBD1. Germline V lookup: CDR1 MNHNS, CDR2 SASEGT. V shed 6 bases, J shed 5 bases, and the junction held 14 bases outside the gene matches. The CDR3 consists of 17 residues.

This chain uses TRBV30 with TRBJ2-1, with 7 bases identical to TRBD2. Germline lookup yields CDR1 GTSNPN and CDR2 SVGIG (reference sequence). The CDR3 is 13 amino acids. Trimming at V came to 5 bases and at J to 6 bases, leaving 7 bases not matched to a gene. The CDR3 coding sequence is TGTGCCTGGGGAACCGGGACTATCAATGAGCAGTTCTTC. It codes for CAWGTGTINEQFF.

The V gene is TRBV2, the J gene TRBJ2-1, with D possibly TRBD2 on 5 matching bases. V was trimmed by 6 bases and J by 0 bases, leaving 12 bases between them. The germline CDR1 and CDR2 sequences are SNHLY and FYNNEI. The length of the CDR3 is 15 residues. CDR3 bases: TGTGCCAGCAGAGCGGCTACGAGCTCCTACAATGAGCAGTTCTTC. Amino acid sequence: CASRAATSSYNEQFF.

V usage is TRBV3-1 and J usage is TRBJ2-7; tentatively, D is TRBD2 (5 bases). Germline values: CDR1 LGHDT, CDR2 YNNKEL (reference sequence). With 1 base removed from V and 6 bases from J, the gap between germline ends came to 16 bases. The CDR3 totals 15 residues. The CDR3 here is CASSQVSRLYREQYF. CDR3 DNA: TGTGCCAGCAGCCAAGTATCCCGACTATATCGCGAGCAGTACTTC.

This clonotype has only a few counts. J is TRBJ2-1 and V is TRBV20-1; TRBD2 might be the D (5 bases). Germline V gives CDR1 DFQATT, CDR2 SNEGSKA (reference sequence). The CDR3 length is 14 residues. Trimming removed 2 bases at V and 5 bases at J, with 13 bases between. CDR3 region: CSARWKGLNNEQFF. CDR3 DNA: TGCAGTGCTAGATGGAAAGGACTCAACAATGAGCAGTTCTTC.

The chain joins TRBV24-1 to TRBJ2-7, with a tentative D call TRBD2 (6 bases). V shed 5 bases and J shed 0 bases, with 13 bases lying between them. Germline V gene sequence: CDR1 KGHDR, CDR2 SFDVKD. This CDR3 region has 15 residues. Here the CDR3 DNA reads TGTGCCACCAGTGTGGGAGTCGGGGGCTCCTACGAGCAGTACTTC. Translating it yields CATSVGVGGSYEQYF.

The chain recombines TRBV7-9 with TRBJ2-3; no reliable D call. V lost 1 base to trimming and J lost 8 bases, with 7 bases between them. This CDR3 contains 12 residues. Germline CDR1 is SEHNR and CDR2 is FQNEAQ (reference sequence). The CDR3 coding sequence is TGTGCCAGCAGCTTAGACCGGGCTACGCAGTATTTT. Its translation: CASSLDRATQYF.